These 32 T cell receptor beta chains share one sample of origin, sequenced in a study of blood T cells in healthy people across ages. It was with a sample-barcoded 5' primer and a J-beta primer mix that a second PCR of roughly 7 to 12 cycles was run. MiXCR was run by TCRdb on the 5' RACE reads, yielding one entry per CDR3 protein. Here the sample spans hundreds of thousands of distinct CDR3 sequences, around 48% being singletons. The material sequenced was blood. Source of these receptors: a man of 80 years or more in good health.

The genes are TRBV4-3 and TRBJ2-1; 8 bases map to TRBD2. This CDR3 region has 13 residues. The V gene's germline CDR1 is LGHNA and CDR2 YSLEER. V was pared by 11 bases and J by 5 bases, with 8 bases of the junction left unmatched. CDR3 loop: CASGAGVNNEQFF. CDR3 nucleotides: TGCGCCTCTGGAGCGGGGGTAAACAATGAGCAGTTCTTC.

This clonotype was counted between two and nine times. The rearrangement links TRBV7-2 to TRBJ2-3, with 7 bases matching TRBD1. The ends lost 4 bases at V and 2 bases at J; junction bases unmatched: 6. The CDR3 has 15 amino acids. The germline gives CDR1 SGHTA, CDR2 FQGNSA. CDR3 residues: CASSSQQGITDTQYF. The CDR3, as DNA: TGTGCCAGCAGCTCCCAACAGGGGATCACAGATACGCAGTATTTT.

This clonotype has only one observation. This chain links TRBV12-3 or TRBV12-4 with TRBJ1-1; D is possibly TRBD1 (6 bases). Trimming removed 3 bases from V and 4 bases from J, with 12 bases in between. The CDR3 has 14 amino acids. The CDR3 loop reads CASSFGGPGTEAFF. As DNA, the CDR3 is TGTGCCAGCAGTTTTGGGGGCCCCGGCACTGAAGCTTTCTTT.

A word on this clonotype: One end of the junction fails to match germline, which may point to a read error. This rearrangement joins TRBV11-2 to TRBJ2-2; tentative D call: TRBD2 (5 bases). Germline CDR1 reads SGHAT; CDR2 reads FQNNGV. This CDR3 spans 13 amino acids. CDR3 bases: TGTGCCAGCAGCCGCGACTACACCGAGGAGCTGTTTTTT. Residues: CASSRDYTEELFF. The complete variable domain, with remaining parts taken from reference TRBV11-2 and TRBJ2-2, reads EAGVAQSPRYKIIEKRQSVAFWCNPISGHATLYWYQQILGQGPKLLIQFQNNGVVDDSQLPKDRFSAERLKGVDSTLKIQPAKLEDSAVYLCASSRDYTEELFFGEGSRLTVL.

The chain carries TRBV29-1 and TRBJ2-1; D is perhaps TRBD1 (6 bases). The V and J ends lost 4 bases and 12 bases respectively, with 10 bases between them. Per germline, CDR1 SQVTM and CDR2 ANQGSEA. This CDR3 has 10 residues. The CDR3 spells CSVGEQGQFF. As DNA, the CDR3 is TGCAGCGTTGGGGAACAGGGGCAGTTCTTC.

Note on this clonotype: Just one base apart from a much larger clone, this may be a read error. CDR3 nucleotides: TGCAGTGCTAGCCCCTTTGGCGAGTTCACAGATACGCGGTATTTT. It translates to CSASPFGEFTDTRYF. The chain couples TRBV20-1 to TRBJ2-3; unclear D gene. The germline CDR1 and CDR2 sequences are DFQATT and SNEGSKA (reference sequence). The CDR3 runs to 15 residues.

This clonotype occurred once. The rearrangement links TRBV6-5 to TRBJ2-3, with 9 bases that match TRBD1. The trim removed 6 bases at V and 11 bases at J, leaving 12 bases unmatched. CDR3 length: 14 amino acids. Germline assignment: CDR1 MNHEY and CDR2 SVGAGI. The CDR3 is CASSLEWGQGGQYF. CDR3 in DNA: TGTGCCAGCAGCTTAGAATGGGGACAGGGAGGGCAGTATTTT.

This chain connects TRBV7-2 to TRBJ2-7, with unresolved D. The V end lost 2 bases, the J end lost 0 bases, and 11 bases lay between the germline ends. The germline V gene encodes CDR1 SGHTA and CDR2 FQGNSA. There are 15 residues in the CDR3. CDR3 bases: TGTGCCAGCAGCTTAACCGGCTCGAGCTCCTACGAGCAGTACTTC. It specifies CASSLTGSSSYEQYF.

The V call is TRBV14, the J call TRBJ1-6; D is unclear. The V and J ends lost 0 bases and 10 bases respectively, with 4 bases between them. The germline V gene encodes CDR1 SGHDN and CDR2 FVKESK. The CDR3 contains 12 residues. The CDR3 here is CASSQEGSPLHF. CDR3 nucleotide sequence: TGTGCCAGCAGCCAAGAAGGGTCACCCCTCCACTTT. Looking up the rest from reference TRBV14 and TRBJ1-6 gives the full variable domain: EAGVTQFPSHSVIEKGQTVTLRCDPISGHDNLYWYRRVMGKEIKFLLHFVKESKQDESGMPNNRFLAERTGGTYSTLKVQPAELEDSGVYFCASSQEGSPLHFGNGTRLTVT.

This clonotype was seen a few times. This chain connects TRBV30 to TRBJ1-5; 12 positions match TRBD1. CDR3 length equals 14 residues. CDR1 and CDR2 (germline): GTSNPN, SVGIG (reference sequence). Trimming removed 4 bases from V and 6 bases from J; junction bases left unmatched: 4. CDR3 sequence reads: CAWMGQGAGQPQHF. The CDR3 DNA reads TGTGCCTGGATGGGACAGGGGGCGGGTCAGCCCCAGCATTTT.

This clonotype was seen a handful of times. The gene calls are TRBV5-1 and TRBJ1-6, with 7 bases aligning to TRBD1. The CDR3 runs 12 residues. Germline values: CDR1 SGHRS, CDR2 YFSETQ. Trimming at V came to 5 bases and at J to 9 bases, leaving 2 bases not matched to a gene. The CDR3 DNA reads as TGCGCCAGCAGTCAGGGGGGTTCACCCCTCCACTTT. Translation: CASSQGGSPLHF.

DNA of the CDR3: TGTGCCAGCAGTGCGTCCGGGGGAGGCCTCTACAATGAGCAGTTCTTC. Translation: CASSASGGGLYNEQFF. The chain carries TRBV13 and TRBJ2-1; D is possibly TRBD2 (6 bases). The germline V gene has CDR1 PRHDT and CDR2 FYEKMQ (reference sequence). V was pared by 6 bases and J by 3 bases, with 18 bases between. There are 16 residues in the CDR3.

This clonotype was detected ten times or more. The chain uses TRBV6-5 and TRBJ2-1; maybe TRBD2 (6 bases). V was trimmed by 6 bases and J by 8 bases, leaving 17 bases between them. The CDR3 length is 14 residues. The V gene's germline CDR1 is MNHEY and CDR2 SVGAGI. CDR3 DNA: TGTGCCAGCAGCCTCTTGGGAGGAGAGGATGAGCAGTTCTTC. It specifies CASSLLGGEDEQFF.

The chain links TRBV9 to TRBJ1-6; the D gene is possibly TRBD1 (5 bases). Trimming cost V 1 base and J 7 bases, with 6 bases left between them. CDR3 size: 13 residues. CDR1 is SGDLS, CDR2 YYNGEE, per germline. CDR3 DNA: TGTGCCAGCAGCGTACAGGGAAATTCACCCCTCCACTTT. Protein sequence: CASSVQGNSPLHF.

This clonotype was picked up many times. The rearrangement uses TRBV15 and TRBJ2-4; tentatively, D is TRBD2 (5 bases). The CDR3 has 13 residues. Germline V gives CDR1 LNHNV, CDR2 YYDKDF (reference sequence). Trimming left V 0 bases short and J 7 bases short, with 7 bases between. For the CDR3, the DNA is TGTGCCACCAGCAGAGAACTAGGGAACATTCAGTACTTC. It codes for CATSRELGNIQYF.

The chain is built from TRBV6-2 or TRBV6-3 and TRBJ2-7; D call uncertain. The germline gives CDR1 MNHEY, CDR2 SVGEGT. V was shortened by 7 bases and J by 0 bases, with 19 bases between the two germline ends. CDR3 size: 16 residues. The DNA of the CDR3 is TGTGCCAGCAAGACCCTCAAGGACCACAGCTCCTACGAGCAGTACTTC. Amino acid sequence: CASKTLKDHSSYEQYF.

The rearrangement joins TRBV29-1 to TRBJ1-3, with D possibly being TRBD1 (5 bases). The CDR3 length is 16 residues. The V end lost 7 bases, the J end lost 0 bases, and 19 bases lay between the germline ends. The germline V gene has CDR1 SQVTM and CDR2 ANQGSEA. This CDR3 reads CSGIRDVGDSGNTIYF. In DNA, the CDR3 is TGCAGCGGCATCCGGGACGTGGGGGACTCTGGAAACACCATATATTTT.

This chain uses TRBV7-2 with TRBJ1-5; D gene ambiguous. V shed 1 base and J shed 2 bases, with 9 bases lying between them. The CDR3 is 15 residues long. The germline gives CDR1 SGHTA, CDR2 FQGNSA. The CDR3 DNA follows: TGTGCCAGCAGCTTAGGCCTCTGGGGCAATCAGCCCCAGCATTTT. Amino acids: CASSLGLWGNQPQHF.

This rearrangement joins TRBV27 to TRBJ2-4; 13 nucleotides match TRBD2. CDR1 is MNHEY and CDR2 is SMNVEV in the germline V gene (reference sequence). This CDR3 contains 14 residues. Trimming at V came to 9 bases and at J to 6 bases, leaving 5 bases not matched to a gene. The chain's CDR3 is CASRTSGGLNIQYF. The CDR3 DNA reads as TGTGCCAGTCGGACTAGCGGGGGCCTAAACATTCAGTACTTC.

The chain couples TRBV6-2 or TRBV6-3 to TRBJ1-2; D perhaps matches TRBD1 (6 bases). The CDR3 spans 14 residues. Germline V gene data show CDR1 as MNHEY and CDR2 as SVGEGT. Trimming took 5 bases from V and 4 from J, leaving 14 bases between them. This CDR3 is CASSTQGFPYGYTF. The CDR3 DNA is TGTGCCAGCAGTACACAGGGTTTTCCCTATGGCTACACCTTC.

At least ten counts were recorded for this clonotype. The chain is built from TRBV7-2 and TRBJ2-3; 7 bases agree with TRBD2. J was trimmed by 12 bases and V by 4 bases; bases with no gene match: 13. CDR3 size: 14 residues. The V gene's germline CDR1 is SGHTA and CDR2 FQGNSA. The CDR3 sequence is CASSSGTTPRSQYF. In DNA form, the CDR3 reads TGTGCCAGCAGCTCAGGGACTACCCCGCGTTCACAGTATTTT.

Here the CDR3 reads CASSPGTPPGGYTF. The CDR3 DNA reads TGTGCCAGCAGCCCCGGGACACCTCCGGGTGGCTACACCTTC. J is TRBJ1-2 and V is TRBV7-2, with TRBD1 as a possible D gene (6 bases). Germline V gene data show CDR1 as SGHTA and CDR2 as FQGNSA. V lost 5 bases, J lost 7 bases, and 17 bases lay in between. The CDR3 totals 14 residues.

The table lists this clonotype with a few counts. The V and J genes are TRBV7-2 and TRBJ2-3; possibly TRBD2 for D (6 bases). CDR1 and CDR2 (germline): SGHTA, FQGNSA. The CDR3 consists of 15 residues. V was clipped by 7 bases and J by 2 bases, with 16 bases between them. DNA of the CDR3: TGTGCCAGCACCAAGGAGGGCTTTTACACAGATACGCAGTATTTT. Protein sequence: CASTKEGFYTDTQYF.

This clonotype was observed a few times. The chain combines TRBV7-2 with TRBJ2-1; 8 bases are shared with TRBD2. The CDR3 consists of 15 residues. Germline assignment: CDR1 SGHTA and CDR2 FQGNSA. V was clipped by 0 bases and J by 9 bases; unmatched bases: 7. CDR3 sequence: CASSLATHLAGEQFF. The CDR3 region has the DNA TGTGCCAGCAGCTTAGCTACCCACCTAGCGGGTGAGCAGTTCTTC.

The chain couples TRBV5-1 to TRBJ2-7; D not certain. The V end was cut by 5 bases, the J end by 3 bases, with 12 bases between. The CDR3 extends over 13 amino acids. CDR1 is SGHRS and CDR2 is YFSETQ in the germline V gene. Written as DNA, the CDR3 is TGCGCCAGCAGGTCCCTCACGAACTACGAGCAGTACTTC. Amino acids: CASRSLTNYEQYF.

CDR3 DNA: TGTGCCAGCAGCTTAGATATAGCGGGGCCCCAAGAGACCCAGTACTTC. Translation gives CASSLDIAGPQETQYF. The chain joins TRBV7-2 to TRBJ2-5; 8 nucleotides line up with TRBD2. CDR1 is SGHTA and CDR2 is FQGNSA in the germline V gene. The CDR3 sequence is 16 residues long. The trim removed 1 base at V and 1 base at J, leaving 5 bases unmatched.

CDR3 nucleotides: TGTGCCAGCAGACCGCTCTTGGGGAGTTCCTACAATGAGCAGTTCTTC. Amino acids: CASRPLLGSSYNEQFF. The V call is TRBV7-2, the J call TRBJ2-1; maybe TRBD2 (5 bases). Germline assignment: CDR1 SGHTA and CDR2 FQGNSA. The CDR3 length is 16 residues. Trimming stripped 6 bases from V and 1 base from J, with 16 bases between.

The J gene is TRBJ1-2, the V gene TRBV10-3; D is unresolved. V gave up 2 bases and J gave up 7 bases, with 5 bases separating them. Germline V lookup: CDR1 ENHRY, CDR2 SYGVKD. The CDR3 consists of 11 residues. The CDR3 bases are TGTGCCATCAGTGAGGGACCTGGCTACACCTTC. This codes for CAISEGPGYTF.

J is TRBJ1-6 and V is TRBV2; possibly TRBD1 for D (6 bases). This CDR3 is built from 14 residues. With 7 bases removed from V and 9 bases from J, the gap between germline ends came to 16 bases. The germline CDR1 and CDR2 sequences are SNHLY and FYNNEI. The CDR3 loop reads CASTPVRGSSPLHF. CDR3 nucleotides: TGTGCCAGCACTCCTGTGAGGGGGAGTTCACCCCTCCACTTT.

The chain has TRBV29-1 and TRBJ1-5; a possible D gene is TRBD1 (5 bases). Per germline, CDR1 SQVTM and CDR2 ANQGSEA. CDR3 length: 12 residues. The V and J ends lost 7 bases and 4 bases respectively, with 11 bases between them. CDR3 bases: TGCAGCGCCGGGACCCGGAATCAGCCCCAGCATTTT. Residues: CSAGTRNQPQHF.

This clonotype showed up many times. The V call is TRBV2, the J call TRBJ1-5, with D possibly matching TRBD1 (6 bases). Trimming left V 2 bases short and J 9 bases short, with 17 bases between. Germline lookup yields CDR1 SNHLY and CDR2 FYNNEI. The CDR3 is 15 residues long. Here the CDR3 DNA reads TGTGCCAGCAGTGAAAGGACAGCCCAAGCTTCGCCCCAGCATTTT. Amino acid sequence: CASSERTAQASPQHF.

The chain has TRBV7-2 and TRBJ2-7; D gene ambiguous. This CDR3 has 15 residues. Germline V CDR1 and CDR2: SGHTA, FQGNSA. Trimming pared 2 bases from V and 4 bases from J, leaving 15 bases between. DNA for the CDR3: TGTGCCAGCAGCTTAACCTCGATAGGGTTATACGAGCAGTACTTC. Translated: CASSLTSIGLYEQYF.